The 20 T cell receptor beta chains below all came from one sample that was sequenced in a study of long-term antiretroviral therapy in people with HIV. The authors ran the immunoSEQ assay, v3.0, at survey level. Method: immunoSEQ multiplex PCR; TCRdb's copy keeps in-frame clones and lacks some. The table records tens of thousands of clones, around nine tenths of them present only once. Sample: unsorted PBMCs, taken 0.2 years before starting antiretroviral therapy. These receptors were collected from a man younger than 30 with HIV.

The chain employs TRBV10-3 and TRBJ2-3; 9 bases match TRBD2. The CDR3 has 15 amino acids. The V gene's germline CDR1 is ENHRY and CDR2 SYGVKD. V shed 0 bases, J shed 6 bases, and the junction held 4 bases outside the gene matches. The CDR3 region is CAISESLAGPDTQYF. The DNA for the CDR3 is TGTGCCATCAGTGAGTCCCTAGCGGGGCCTGATACGCAGTATTTT.

CDR3 nucleotides: TGTGCCAGCAGCCCCCGTCGGGGTATTAACAAAGAGACCCAGTACTTC. Encoded protein: CASSPRRGINKETQYF. This rearrangement joins TRBV7-2 to TRBJ2-5, with a possible D match to TRBD2 (5 bases). The CDR3 has 16 residues. V lost 5 bases and J 3 bases, leaving 19 bases between the germline ends. The germline V gene has CDR1 SGHTA and CDR2 FQGNSA.

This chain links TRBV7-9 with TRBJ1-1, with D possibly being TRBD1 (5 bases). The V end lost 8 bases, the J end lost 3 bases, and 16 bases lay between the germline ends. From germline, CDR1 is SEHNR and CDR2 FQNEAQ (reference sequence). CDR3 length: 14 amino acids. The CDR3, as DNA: TGTGCCAGCGGCCTAGGATGGGGCGACACTGAAGCTTTCTTT. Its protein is CASGLGWGDTEAFF.

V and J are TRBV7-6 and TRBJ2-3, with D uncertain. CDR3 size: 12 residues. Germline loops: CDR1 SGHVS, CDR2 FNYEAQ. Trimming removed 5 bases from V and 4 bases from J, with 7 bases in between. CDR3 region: CASSRLADTQYF. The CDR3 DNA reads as TGTGCCAGCAGCCGCCTTGCAGATACGCAGTATTTT.

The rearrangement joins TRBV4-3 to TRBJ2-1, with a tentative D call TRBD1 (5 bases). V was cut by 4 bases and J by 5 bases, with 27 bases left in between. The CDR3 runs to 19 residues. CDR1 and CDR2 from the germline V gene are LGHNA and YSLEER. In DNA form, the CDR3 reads TGCGCCAGCAGCCCGCAGGGATCCTTGTCTTTCTCAGGTAACAATGAGCAGTTCTTC. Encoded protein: CASSPQGSLSFSGNNEQFF.

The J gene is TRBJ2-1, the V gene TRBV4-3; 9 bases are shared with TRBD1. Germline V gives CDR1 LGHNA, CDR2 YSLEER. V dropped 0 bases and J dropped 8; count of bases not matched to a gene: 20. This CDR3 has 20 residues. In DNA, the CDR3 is TGCGCCAGCAGCCAAGATCCCGGGCGGGACAGGGTGAGGGATCGGGATGAGCAGTTCTTC. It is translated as CASSQDPGRDRVRDRDEQFF.

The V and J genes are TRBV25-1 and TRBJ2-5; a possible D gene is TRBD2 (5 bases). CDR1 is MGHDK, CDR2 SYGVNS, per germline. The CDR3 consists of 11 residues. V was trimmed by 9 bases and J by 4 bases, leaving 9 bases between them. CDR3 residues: CASDRGETQYF. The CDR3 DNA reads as TGTGCCAGTGACCGGGGAGAGACCCAGTACTTC. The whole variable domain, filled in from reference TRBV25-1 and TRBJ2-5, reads EADIYQTPRYLVIGTGKKITLECSQTMGHDKMYWYQQDPGMELHLIHYSYGVNSTEKGDLSSESTVSRIRTEHFPLTLESARPSHTSQYLCASDRGETQYFGPGTRLLVL.

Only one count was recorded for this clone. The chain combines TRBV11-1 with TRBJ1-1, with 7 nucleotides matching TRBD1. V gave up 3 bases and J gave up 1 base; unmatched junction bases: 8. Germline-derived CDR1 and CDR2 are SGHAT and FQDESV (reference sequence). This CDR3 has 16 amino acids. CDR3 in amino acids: CASSLTGLATNTEAFF. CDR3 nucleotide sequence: TGTGCCAGCAGCTTGACAGGGCTGGCGACGAACACTGAAGCTTTCTTT.

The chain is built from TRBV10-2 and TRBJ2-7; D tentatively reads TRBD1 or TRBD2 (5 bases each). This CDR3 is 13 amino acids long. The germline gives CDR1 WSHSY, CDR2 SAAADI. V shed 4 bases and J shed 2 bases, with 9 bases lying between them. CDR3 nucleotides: TGCGCCAGCAGTGGGGACGGAGCCTACGAGCAGTACTTC. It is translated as CASSGDGAYEQYF.

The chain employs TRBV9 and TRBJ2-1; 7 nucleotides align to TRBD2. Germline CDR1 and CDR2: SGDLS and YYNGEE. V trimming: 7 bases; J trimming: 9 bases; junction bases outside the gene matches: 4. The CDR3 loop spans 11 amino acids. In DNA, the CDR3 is TGTGCCAGCGGTCGGGGGGTTGAGCAGTTCTTC. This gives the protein CASGRGVEQFF.

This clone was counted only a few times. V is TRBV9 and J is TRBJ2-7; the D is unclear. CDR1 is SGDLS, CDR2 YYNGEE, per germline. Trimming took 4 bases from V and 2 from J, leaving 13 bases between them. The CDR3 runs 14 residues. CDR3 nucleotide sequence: TGTGCCAGCAGCCCCGTATCTAGGGCCTACGAGCAGTACTTC. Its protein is CASSPVSRAYEQYF.

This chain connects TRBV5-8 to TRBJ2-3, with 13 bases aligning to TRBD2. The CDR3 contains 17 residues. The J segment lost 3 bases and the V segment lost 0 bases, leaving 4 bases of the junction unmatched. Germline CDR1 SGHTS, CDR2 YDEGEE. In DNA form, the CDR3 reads TGTGCCAGCAGCTTGGGGACTAGCGGGGGAGGAACAGATACGCAGTATTTT. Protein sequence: CASSLGTSGGGTDTQYF.

The CDR3 nucleotides read TGTGCCAGAAGCTCGCGGCCCCCACTGGGCGAGCAGTACTTC. It is translated as CARSSRPPLGEQYF. V and J are TRBV5-3 and TRBJ2-7; D remains unclear. TRBV5-3 is reported as an ORF; its role is uncertain. This CDR3 contains 14 residues. Trimming removed 3 bases from V and 6 bases from J, with 16 bases in between.

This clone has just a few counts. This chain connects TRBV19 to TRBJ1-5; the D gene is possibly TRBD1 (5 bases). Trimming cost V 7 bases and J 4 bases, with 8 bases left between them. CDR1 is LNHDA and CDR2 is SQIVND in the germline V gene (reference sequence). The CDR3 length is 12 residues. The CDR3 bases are TGTGCCAGTAAGGGGCCTAATCAGCCCCAGCATTTT. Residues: CASKGPNQPQHF.

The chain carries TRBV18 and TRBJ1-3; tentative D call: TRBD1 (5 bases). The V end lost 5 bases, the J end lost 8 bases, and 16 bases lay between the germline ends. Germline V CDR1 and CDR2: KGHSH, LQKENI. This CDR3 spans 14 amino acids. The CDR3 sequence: CASSTKDNGHTIYF. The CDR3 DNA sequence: TGTGCCAGCTCAACGAAGGACAACGGACACACCATATATTTT.

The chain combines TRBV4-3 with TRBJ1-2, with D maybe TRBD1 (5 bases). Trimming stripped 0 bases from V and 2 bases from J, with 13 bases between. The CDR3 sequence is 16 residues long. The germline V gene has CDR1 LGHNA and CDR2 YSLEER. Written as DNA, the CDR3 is TGCGCCAGCAGCCAAGATGGGGGTTATCAGAACTATGGCTACACCTTC. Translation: CASSQDGGYQNYGYTF.

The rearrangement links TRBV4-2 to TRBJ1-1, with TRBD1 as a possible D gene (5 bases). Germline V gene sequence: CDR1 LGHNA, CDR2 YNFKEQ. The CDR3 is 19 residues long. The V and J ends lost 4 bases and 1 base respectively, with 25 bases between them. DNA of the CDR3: TGTGCCAGCAGCCCGCGAGCCAAAGCGGTGGGAAGGGGGAACACTGAAGCTTTCTTT. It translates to CASSPRAKAVGRGNTEAFF.

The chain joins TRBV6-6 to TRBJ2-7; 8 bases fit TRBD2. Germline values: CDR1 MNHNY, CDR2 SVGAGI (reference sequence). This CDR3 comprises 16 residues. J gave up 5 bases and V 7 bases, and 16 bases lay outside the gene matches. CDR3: CASTTSTGTRGNEQYF. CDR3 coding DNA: TGTGCCAGCACGACCTCGACCGGGACTAGAGGAAACGAGCAGTACTTC.

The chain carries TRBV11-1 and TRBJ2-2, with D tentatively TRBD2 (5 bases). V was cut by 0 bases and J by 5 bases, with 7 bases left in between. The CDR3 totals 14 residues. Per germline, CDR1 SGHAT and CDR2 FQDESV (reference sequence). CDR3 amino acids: CASSLAGDTGELFF. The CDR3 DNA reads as TGTGCCAGCAGCTTAGCCGGGGATACCGGGGAGCTGTTTTTT.

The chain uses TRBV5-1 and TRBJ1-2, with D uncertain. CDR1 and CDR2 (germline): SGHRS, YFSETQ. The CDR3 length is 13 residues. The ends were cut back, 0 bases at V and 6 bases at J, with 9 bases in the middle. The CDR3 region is CASSLAGPNGYTF. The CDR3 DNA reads TGCGCCAGCAGCTTGGCCGGCCCAAATGGCTACACCTTC.